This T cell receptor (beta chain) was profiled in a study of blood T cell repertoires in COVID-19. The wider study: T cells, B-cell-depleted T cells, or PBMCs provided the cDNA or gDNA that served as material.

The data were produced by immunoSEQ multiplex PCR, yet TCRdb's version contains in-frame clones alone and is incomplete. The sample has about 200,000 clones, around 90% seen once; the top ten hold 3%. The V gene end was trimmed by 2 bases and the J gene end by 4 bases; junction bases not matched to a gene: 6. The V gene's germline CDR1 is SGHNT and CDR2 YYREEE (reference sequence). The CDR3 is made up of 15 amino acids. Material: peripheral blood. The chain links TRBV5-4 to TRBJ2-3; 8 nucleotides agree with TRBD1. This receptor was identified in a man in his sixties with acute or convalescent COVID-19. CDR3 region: CASSFRPGGADTQYF. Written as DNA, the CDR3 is TGTGCCAGCAGCTTCAGGCCAGGGGGCGCAGATACGCAGTATTTT. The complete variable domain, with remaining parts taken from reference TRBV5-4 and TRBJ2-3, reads ETGVTQSPTHLIKTRGQQVTLRCSSQSGHNTVSWYQQALGQGPQFIFQYYREEENGRGNFPPRFSGLQFPNYSSELNVNALELDDSALYLCASSFRPGGADTQYFGPGTRLTVL.